This entry lists 28 T cell receptor beta chains sequenced from one sample in a study of cytomegalovirus exposure and HLA in healthy donors. Some clones are missing from TCRdb's copy, which holds only in-frame ones; the method was immunoSEQ multiplex PCR. The sample records about 110,000 clones, 70% to 90% being singletons. Sample: PBMCs. The receptors were gathered from a woman aged 30 to 39 in good health and CMV-seropositive.

The CDR3 here is CASSLPGGPETQYF. The DNA of the CDR3 is TGTGCCAGCTCGCTGCCGGGGGGGCCAGAGACCCAGTACTTC. This chain links TRBV18 with TRBJ2-5, with 8 bases lining up with TRBD2. Germline loops: CDR1 KGHSH, CDR2 LQKENI. The V and J ends lost 6 bases and 4 bases, in that order; junction bases with no gene match: 7. This CDR3 spans 14 amino acids.

The table lists this clone with a count of one. The V gene is TRBV19, the J gene TRBJ1-4; a possible D gene is TRBD1 (6 bases). This CDR3 is built from 15 residues. Germline V gene lookup returns CDR1 LNHDA and CDR2 SQIVND (reference sequence). V gave up 5 bases and J gave up 4 bases, with 14 bases separating them. The chain's CDR3 is CASSQGQLDNEKLFF. The CDR3 bases are TGTGCCAGTAGTCAAGGACAGTTGGATAATGAAAAACTGTTTTTT.

V gene TRBV9 combines with J gene TRBJ2-5, with 8 bases that match TRBD1. V lost 2 bases and J lost 0; bases outside the gene matches: 3. Germline V lookup: CDR1 SGDLS, CDR2 YYNGEE. The CDR3 is made up of 15 amino acids. The CDR3 here is CASSVAGGDQETQYF. CDR3 nucleotide sequence: TGTGCCAGCAGCGTTGCAGGGGGCGACCAAGAGACCCAGTACTTC.

The chain employs TRBV11-2 and TRBJ2-7; a possible D gene is TRBD1 (6 bases). The V gene lost 4 bases and the J gene lost 0 bases, with 13 bases spanning the gap. Germline-derived CDR1 and CDR2 are SGHAT and FQNNGV. The CDR3 is made up of 15 amino acids. In DNA form, the CDR3 reads TGTGCCAGCAGCTCAACTAGGGGGATCTCCTACGAGCAGTACTTC. It translates to CASSSTRGISYEQYF.

The count of this clone is one. This chain joins TRBV5-1 and TRBJ1-4, with D tentatively TRBD1 (5 bases). The CDR3 sequence is 13 residues long. The V end lost 7 bases, the J end lost 8 bases, and 15 bases lay between the germline ends. Germline V CDR1 and CDR2: SGHRS, YFSETQ. CDR3 nucleotides: TGCGCCAGCCGCGGGGGGGAGGCCGAAAAACTGTTTTTT. This translates into CASRGGEAEKLFF.

This sequence joins TRBV6-1 and TRBJ1-2; 9 bases agree with TRBD1. V lost 5 bases to trimming and J lost 4 bases; unmatched junction nucleotides: 8. Germline CDR1 is MNHNS and CDR2 is SASEGT. The CDR3 totals 15 residues. CDR3 sequence reads: CASSPSTGGGYGYTF. The CDR3 DNA sequence: TGTGCCAGCAGTCCCTCGACAGGGGGAGGCTATGGCTACACCTTC.

The chain carries TRBV4-3 and TRBJ1-2; no clear D gene. CDR1 is LGHNA and CDR2 is YSLEER in the germline V gene. This CDR3 contains 16 residues. V was cut by 1 base and J by 7 bases, with 19 bases left in between. The CDR3 loop reads CASSQVPRPADGGYTF. DNA of the CDR3: TGCGCCAGCAGCCAAGTCCCTAGACCCGCTGATGGTGGCTACACCTTC.

The rearrangement uses TRBV7-2 and TRBJ2-6; no reliable D call. CDR1 is SGHTA, CDR2 FQGNSA, per germline. The ends were cut back, 0 bases at V and 12 bases at J, with 15 bases in the middle. The CDR3 is 15 residues long. The CDR3 sequence is CASSLAQSPGVVLTF. The CDR3 DNA follows: TGTGCCAGCAGCTTAGCCCAGTCTCCGGGTGTCGTCCTGACTTTC.

V is TRBV5-6 and J is TRBJ1-5; perhaps TRBD1 as D (5 bases). This CDR3 is 15 amino acids long. Germline CDR1 is SGHDT and CDR2 is YYEEEE. V was trimmed by 2 bases and J by 5 bases, leaving 14 bases between them. The CDR3 nucleotides are TGTGCCAGCAGCTTTAGGCAGGGAAGAGATCAGCCCCAGCATTTT. Residues: CASSFRQGRDQPQHF.

The chain is built from TRBV19 and TRBJ1-1; 7 nucleotides match TRBD1. V shed 6 bases, J shed 0 bases, and the junction held 16 bases outside the gene matches. CDR1 LNHDA and CDR2 SQIVND come from the germline V gene (reference sequence). The length of the CDR3 is 18 residues. For the CDR3, the DNA is TGTGCCAGTAGCCCTACGCCTCAGGGGGAACGAATGAACACTGAAGCTTTCTTT. Protein product: CASSPTPQGERMNTEAFF.

This rearrangement joins TRBV7-6 to TRBJ2-7, with a weak D call TRBD2 (6 bases). The CDR3 has 16 amino acids. CDR1 and CDR2 (germline): SGHVS, FNYEAQ. The V and J ends lost 6 bases and 7 bases respectively, with 25 bases between them. CDR3 protein: CASSPNLGSVSVEQYF. CDR3 DNA sequence: TGTGCCAGCAGTCCAAACCTCGGGAGTGTCTCGGTTGAGCAGTACTTC. The full variable domain, its missing parts supplied by reference TRBV7-6 and TRBJ2-7, is GAGVSQSPRYKVTKRGQDVALRCDPISGHVSLYWYRQALGQGPEFLTYFNYEAQQDKSGLPNDRFSAERPEGSISTLTIQRTEQRDSAMYRCASSPNLGSVSVEQYFGPGTRLTVT.

The chain carries TRBV18 and TRBJ1-2; weak D call: TRBD1 (5 bases). Per the germline V gene, CDR1 is KGHSH and CDR2 is LQKENI. This CDR3 is 14 amino acids long. V lost 5 bases and J lost 4, with 14 bases in between. In DNA, the CDR3 is TGTGCCAGCTCAACCCAACAGGTTTCCTATGGCTACACCTTC. Translating it yields CASSTQQVSYGYTF.

The chain employs TRBV18 and TRBJ1-5; 9 bases fit TRBD1. The CDR3 spans 14 residues. CDR1 KGHSH and CDR2 LQKENI come from the germline V gene. The trim removed 4 bases at V and 6 bases at J, leaving 4 bases unmatched. The CDR3 spells CASSLGQGIQPQHF. The CDR3 DNA follows: TGTGCCAGCTCACTGGGACAGGGAATTCAGCCCCAGCATTTT.

This clone has a handful of counts. The chain employs TRBV6-1 and TRBJ1-5; D is possibly TRBD1 (6 bases). The germline gives CDR1 MNHNS, CDR2 SASEGT. V was pared by 4 bases and J by 5 bases, with 15 bases between. The CDR3 has 15 residues. The CDR3 protein is CASSVQDSGHQPQHF. In nucleotides, the CDR3 is TGTGCCAGCAGTGTCCAGGACAGCGGACATCAGCCCCAGCATTTT.

The V gene is TRBV9, the J gene TRBJ1-4; 7 bases match TRBD1. The length of the CDR3 is 15 residues. CDR1 is SGDLS and CDR2 is YYNGEE in the germline V gene. V lost 0 bases and J lost 7; bases outside the gene matches: 6. The CDR3 protein is CASSVAARGLEKLFF. The CDR3 DNA is TGTGCCAGCAGCGTAGCTGCAAGGGGGCTTGAAAAACTGTTTTTT. Filled out from reference TRBV9 and TRBJ1-4, the complete variable domain reads DSGVTQTPKHLITATGQRVTLRCSPRSGDLSVYWYQQSLDQGLQFLIQYYNGEERAKGNILERFSAQQFPDLHSELNLSSLELGDSALYFCASSVAARGLEKLFFGSGTQLSVL.

The chain uses TRBV18 and TRBJ2-4; 9 bases are a match to TRBD1. CDR3 length: 15 residues. The germline V gene has CDR1 KGHSH and CDR2 LQKENI. Germline trimming cut 6 bases from V and 12 bases from J; bases unmatched to any gene: 15. CDR3 residues: CASSEGQGSGQYQYF. CDR3 bases: TGTGCCAGCTCGGAGGGACAGGGTAGCGGGCAGTATCAGTACTTC.

The rearrangement uses TRBV13 and TRBJ2-5; no firm D call. V was clipped by 0 bases and J by 4 bases, with 9 bases between them. This CDR3 has 14 amino acids. Germline CDR1 PRHDT, CDR2 FYEKMQ (reference sequence). CDR3 in amino acids: CASSLGPVGETQYF. The CDR3 DNA reads as TGTGCCAGCAGCTTAGGCCCGGTCGGAGAGACCCAGTACTTC.

The chain is built from TRBV13 and TRBJ2-3, with D possibly being TRBD2 (7 bases). The CDR3 runs to 18 residues. The ends were cut back, 5 bases at V and 5 bases at J, with 26 bases in the middle. The germline gives CDR1 PRHDT, CDR2 FYEKMQ (reference sequence). CDR3 protein: CASSGEWAGDEQGDTQYF. For the CDR3, the DNA is TGTGCCAGCAGCGGGGAATGGGCGGGAGACGAACAGGGAGATACGCAGTATTTT.

The chain employs TRBV2 and TRBJ2-1; 10 nucleotides agree with TRBD2. CDR3 length: 16 amino acids. V lost 2 bases to trimming and J lost 3 bases; unmatched junction nucleotides: 4. Germline V gene sequence: CDR1 SNHLY, CDR2 FYNNEI. The CDR3 DNA reads as TGTGCCAGCAGTGAAAGTAGCGGGGGGTTCTACAATGAGCAGTTCTTC. Translation: CASSESSGGFYNEQFF. The whole variable domain, filled in from reference TRBV2 and TRBJ2-1, reads EPEVTQTPSHQVTQMGQEVILRCVPISNHLYFYWYRQILGQKVEFLVSFYNNEISEKSEIFDDQFSVERPDGSNFTLKIRSTKLEDSAMYFCASSESSGGFYNEQFFGPGTRLTVL.

The chain uses TRBV11-1 and TRBJ2-3; TRBD2 aligns across 8 bases. The J segment lost 4 bases and the V segment lost 2 bases, leaving 14 bases of the junction unmatched. Germline lookup yields CDR1 SGHAT and CDR2 FQDESV (reference sequence). The CDR3 covers 18 residues. CDR3 sequence: CASSLTYAGGLRADTQYF. In nucleotides, the CDR3 is TGTGCCAGCAGCTTAACCTACGCGGGGGGCCTCAGGGCAGATACGCAGTATTTT.

The chain links TRBV6-1 to TRBJ2-7; D may be TRBD2 (6 bases). With 8 bases removed from V and 3 bases from J, the gap between germline ends came to 14 bases. The CDR3 runs to 13 residues. Germline V gene lookup returns CDR1 MNHNS and CDR2 SASEGT. CDR3 residues: CASASGVHYEQYF. CDR3 DNA sequence: TGTGCCAGCGCATCGGGGGTTCACTACGAGCAGTACTTC.

The chain couples TRBV5-4 to TRBJ1-1, with TRBD1 matching 8 bases. Germline CDR1 reads SGHNT; CDR2 reads YYREEE (reference sequence). This CDR3 region has 17 residues. Trimming at V came to 4 bases and at J to 5 bases, leaving 16 bases not matched to a gene. CDR3 in amino acids: CASSPYPAGQGGTEAFF. The CDR3 region has the DNA TGTGCCAGCAGCCCATACCCCGCCGGACAGGGAGGAACTGAAGCTTTCTTT. Variable domain in full (rest from reference TRBV5-4 and TRBJ1-1): ETGVTQSPTHLIKTRGQQVTLRCSSQSGHNTVSWYQQALGQGPQFIFQYYREEENGRGNFPPRFSGLQFPNYSSELNVNALELDDSALYLCASSPYPAGQGGTEAFFGQGTRLTVV.

The table lists this clone with a count of one. The chain joins TRBV13 to TRBJ1-2; 10 nucleotides align to TRBD1. Germline values: CDR1 PRHDT, CDR2 FYEKMQ (reference sequence). V shed 5 bases and J 7 bases; nucleotides not matched to a gene: 16. The CDR3 spans 17 residues. This chain's CDR3 is CASSLGTGVYKRSGYTF. CDR3 in DNA: TGTGCCAGCAGCCTCGGGACAGGGGTATATAAACGTAGTGGCTACACCTTC.

The genes are TRBV28 and TRBJ2-3, with D perhaps TRBD1 (6 bases). The CDR3 length is 13 residues. V lost 8 bases and J lost 7, with 16 bases in between. Per germline, CDR1 MDHEN and CDR2 SYDVKM. CDR3 loop: CASLGTNYYTQYF. In DNA, the CDR3 is TGTGCCAGCTTAGGGACAAATTATTATACGCAGTATTTT.

The chain links TRBV29-1 to TRBJ2-1; tentatively, D is TRBD2 (6 bases). Trimming pared 7 bases from V and 1 base from J, leaving 14 bases between. The CDR3 spans 14 residues. Germline V gene sequence: CDR1 SQVTM, CDR2 ANQGSEA. This CDR3 is CSALPEGSYNEQFF. DNA of the CDR3: TGCAGCGCCCTCCCGGAGGGTTCCTACAATGAGCAGTTCTTC.

The gene calls are TRBV29-1 and TRBJ2-6; possible D gene TRBD2, 5 bases. Trimming took off 1 base at V and 0 bases at J, with 10 bases between the two ends. The CDR3 is made up of 16 amino acids. Germline V gene sequence: CDR1 SQVTM, CDR2 ANQGSEA. The DNA of the CDR3 is TGCAGCGTTGAAGCGGGCGCGGGCTCTGGGGCCAACGTCCTGACTTTC. Residues: CSVEAGAGSGANVLTF.

The J gene is TRBJ2-7, the V gene TRBV2; D is unclear. The germline CDR1 and CDR2 sequences are SNHLY and FYNNEI. V was shortened by 7 bases and J by 6 bases, with 10 bases between the two germline ends. The CDR3 totals 11 residues. CDR3 protein: CASTNLFEQYF. In DNA, the CDR3 is TGTGCCAGCACTAACCTCTTCGAGCAGTACTTC.

This clone has just a few counts. This rearrangement joins TRBV6-5 to TRBJ1-3; D may be TRBD1 (5 bases). Germline CDR1 is MNHEY and CDR2 is SVGAGI. V shed 7 bases and J shed 2 bases, with 12 bases lying between them. The CDR3 extends over 14 amino acids. The CDR3 spells CASTSGLTGNTIYF. As DNA, the CDR3 is TGTGCCAGCACCTCAGGGCTTACTGGAAACACCATATATTTT.